This entry lists 8 T cell receptor beta chains sequenced from one sample in a study of CD8 T cells in ankylosing spondylitis. Notes on the study in general: A motif in TCR beta, a set of about 8 highly homologous variants, appeared characteristic of ankylosing spondylitis blood.

Their specific antigens are unknown. TCRdb reanalysed the 5' RACE reads using MiXCR and keeps one entry per CDR3 protein. The profile shows 800,000 to 900,000 distinct CDR3 sequences, roughly 12% of them singletons. Source material: blood, either unsorted or a sorted T cell fraction (not recorded which). These receptors came from a male donor with ankylosing spondylitis.

This clonotype showed up just once. This sequence joins TRBV5-1 and TRBJ2-1; 7 nucleotides match TRBD1. Germline loops: CDR1 SGHRS, CDR2 YFSETQ. The CDR3 spans 17 residues. V lost 4 bases and J lost 8; bases outside the gene matches: 18. The CDR3 sequence: CASSLPKQGTLSDEQFF. CDR3 nucleotides: TGCGCCAGCAGCCTCCCTAAACAGGGGACGCTTTCCGATGAGCAGTTCTTC. The full variable domain, rest sourced from reference TRBV5-1 and TRBJ2-1, is KAGVTQTPRYLIKTRGQQVTLSCSPISGHRSVSWYQQTPGQGLQFLFEYFSETQRNKGNFPGRFSGRQFSNSRSEMNVSTLELGDSALYLCASSLPKQGTLSDEQFFGPGTRLTVL.

This clonotype was detected ten times or more. The V and J genes are TRBV20-1 and TRBJ2-1; tentatively, D is TRBD2 (5 bases). The V gene's germline CDR1 is DFQATT and CDR2 SNEGSKA (reference sequence). V lost 3 bases and J lost 8, with 11 bases in between. The CDR3 covers 12 residues. For the CDR3, the DNA is TGCAGTGCTAGTACTAGTAGGTATGAGCAGTTCTTC. Protein sequence: CSASTSRYEQFF.

The V gene is TRBV9, the J gene TRBJ2-5; D might be TRBD1 (6 bases). This CDR3 spans 14 amino acids. Looked up from germline, CDR1 is SGDLS and CDR2 is YYNGEE. The germline V and J ends were trimmed by 4 bases and 0 bases, with 10 bases remaining between them. Here the CDR3 reads CASSFRTDQETQYF. Written as DNA, the CDR3 is TGTGCCAGCAGCTTCCGGACAGACCAAGAGACCCAGTACTTC. The full variable domain, its missing parts supplied by reference TRBV9 and TRBJ2-5, is DSGVTQTPKHLITATGQRVTLRCSPRSGDLSVYWYQQSLDQGLQFLIQYYNGEERAKGNILERFSAQQFPDLHSELNLSSLELGDSALYFCASSFRTDQETQYFGPGTRLLVL.

The DNA for the CDR3 is TGTGCCAGCAGTCTCACCGGACAGCCGAACACTGAAGCTTTCTTT. Protein: CASSLTGQPNTEAFF. This rearrangement joins TRBV6-1 to TRBJ1-1, with a possible D match to TRBD1 (6 bases). The CDR3 has 15 amino acids. V dropped 5 bases and J dropped 1 base, with 14 bases sitting between them. Germline V CDR1 and CDR2: MNHNS, SASEGT.

The chain employs TRBV5-1 and TRBJ2-5, with D possibly matching TRBD1 (5 bases). The germline V gene has CDR1 SGHRS and CDR2 YFSETQ. Trimming shortened V by 2 bases and J by 1 base, and 33 bases separated the two germline ends. This CDR3 is 22 amino acids long. The DNA of the CDR3 is TGCGCCAGCAGCTTACAAGGGGCAATCTCCTCCCAAGGGTCTATCGTCCAAGAGACCCAGTACTTC. Its translation: CASSLQGAISSQGSIVQETQYF.

This clonotype was seen a handful of times. The rearrangement links TRBV2 to TRBJ2-3; TRBD2 aligns across 7 bases. The V gene end was trimmed by 7 bases and the J gene end by 3 bases; junction bases not matched to a gene: 13. Looked up from germline, CDR1 is SNHLY and CDR2 is FYNNEI. The CDR3 covers 16 residues. The CDR3 loop is CASKEGATSTTDTQYF. DNA for the CDR3: TGTGCCAGCAAAGAAGGAGCGACTAGCACGACAGATACGCAGTATTTT. Full variable domain (missing parts from reference TRBV2 and TRBJ2-3): EPEVTQTPSHQVTQMGQEVILRCVPISNHLYFYWYRQILGQKVEFLVSFYNNEISEKSEIFDDQFSVERPDGSNFTLKIRSTKLEDSAMYFCASKEGATSTTDTQYFGPGTRLTVL.

This clonotype was counted at least ten times. The chain has TRBV7-2 and TRBJ2-7, with D unclear. V was trimmed by 1 base and J by 4 bases, leaving 8 bases between them. Germline V gives CDR1 SGHTA, CDR2 FQGNSA. The CDR3 is 13 residues long. This chain's CDR3 is CASSLEAEYEQYF. The CDR3 DNA reads as TGTGCCAGCAGCTTAGAGGCGGAGTACGAGCAGTACTTC.

This clonotype was picked up a small number of times. V and J are TRBV6-1 and TRBJ2-3; either TRBD1 or TRBD2 may fit D (6 bases each). Trimming stripped 6 bases from V and 0 bases from J, with 13 bases between. Germline V gives CDR1 MNHNS, CDR2 SASEGT. The CDR3 spans 15 residues. CDR3 nucleotide sequence: TGTGCCAGCAGACGGGGGCGCCTAAGCACAGATACGCAGTATTTT. Translating gives CASRRGRLSTDTQYF.